Detailed here is one T cell receptor (beta chain). The junction shows a germline mismatch at one end, possibly a read error. The CDR3 consists of 13 residues. CDR1 is SNHLY and CDR2 is FYNNEI in the germline V gene. This entry is derived from a study of PD-1 blockade in classical Hodgkin lymphoma. The method was immunoSEQ multiplex PCR; TCRdb's version includes in-frame clones alone and lacks a portion of them. The profile shows some 15,000 clones, roughly 80% of them singletons. All patients experienced relapse after autologous stem cell transplantation, and brentuximab vedotin exposure was variable.

The rearrangement joins TRBV2 to TRBJ2-1, with D uncertain. The sequence was collected from a human donor with classical Hodgkin lymphoma. Sequencing used peripheral blood mononuclear cells (PBMCs), obtained at baseline. The CDR3 region is CASTQGSYNEQFF. CDR3 nucleotide sequence: TGTGCCAGCACCCAAGGATCCTATAATGAGCAGTTCTTC.